The clone carrying this T cell receptor (beta chain) was found many times. Its antigen is unidentified. The data derive from a study of T-cell reconstitution after alpha-beta-depleted transplantation in children. Overall study results and limits: Reportedly, roughly two months post-transplant, alpha-beta T cells arose from several hundred expanded graft clones. It was newly produced T cells that mostly accounted for T-cell counts and diversity one year after transplant. Day-60 TCRbeta diversity that was high in some patients was derived from surviving recipient T cells and thymic progenitors.

The CDR3 is made up of 16 amino acids. Trimming cost V 5 bases and J 4 bases, with 18 bases left between them. Unique molecular identifiers were used to barcode this TCRbeta library. Each CDR3 protein gets one entry after TCRdb re-called the PCR reads with MiXCR. The data hold 580,000 or so distinct CDR3 sequences, with roughly 23% observed a single time. The genes are TRBV12-3 or TRBV12-4 and TRBJ2-1; D might be TRBD1 or TRBD2, each matching 6 bases. The clonotype was recovered from a boy younger than two who had a stem cell transplant for acute myeloid leukemia, so the T cells may come from the graft donor. Sequences were derived from PBMCs, mostly from graft donor cells, sampled 360 days after TCRalphabeta/CD19-depleted stem cell transplant. The DNA for the CDR3 is TGTGCCAGCAGTACGTGGGGGGCCACTATTTACAATGAGCAGTTCTTC. Translated, it gives CASSTWGATIYNEQFF.